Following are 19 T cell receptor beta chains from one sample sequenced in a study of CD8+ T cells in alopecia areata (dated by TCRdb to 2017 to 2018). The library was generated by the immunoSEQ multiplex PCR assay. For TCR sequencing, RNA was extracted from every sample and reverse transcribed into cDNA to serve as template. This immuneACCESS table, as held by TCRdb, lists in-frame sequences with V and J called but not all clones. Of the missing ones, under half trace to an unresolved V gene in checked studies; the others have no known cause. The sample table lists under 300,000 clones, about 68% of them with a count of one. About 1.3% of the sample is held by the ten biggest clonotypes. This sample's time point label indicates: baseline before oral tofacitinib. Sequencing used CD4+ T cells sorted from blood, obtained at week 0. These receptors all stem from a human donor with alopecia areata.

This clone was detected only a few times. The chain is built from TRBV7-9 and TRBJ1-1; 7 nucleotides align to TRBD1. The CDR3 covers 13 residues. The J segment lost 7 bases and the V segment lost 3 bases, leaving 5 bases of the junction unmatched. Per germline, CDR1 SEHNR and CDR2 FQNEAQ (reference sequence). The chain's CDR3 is CASSFKDRSEAFF. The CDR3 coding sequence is TGTGCCAGCAGCTTCAAGGACAGGAGTGAAGCTTTCTTT.

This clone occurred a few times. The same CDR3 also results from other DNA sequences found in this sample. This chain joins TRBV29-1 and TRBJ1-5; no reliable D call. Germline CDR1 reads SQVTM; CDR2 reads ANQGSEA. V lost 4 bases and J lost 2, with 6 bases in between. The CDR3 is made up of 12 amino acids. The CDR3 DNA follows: TGCAGCGTTGGAGGAGGCAATCAGCCCCAGCATTTT. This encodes CSVGGGNQPQHF.

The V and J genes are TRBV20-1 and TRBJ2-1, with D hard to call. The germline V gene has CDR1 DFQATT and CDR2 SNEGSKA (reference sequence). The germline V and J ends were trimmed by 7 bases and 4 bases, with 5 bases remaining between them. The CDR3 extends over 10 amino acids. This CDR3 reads CSGLYNEQFF. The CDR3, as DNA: TGCAGTGGTCTTTACAATGAGCAGTTCTTC.

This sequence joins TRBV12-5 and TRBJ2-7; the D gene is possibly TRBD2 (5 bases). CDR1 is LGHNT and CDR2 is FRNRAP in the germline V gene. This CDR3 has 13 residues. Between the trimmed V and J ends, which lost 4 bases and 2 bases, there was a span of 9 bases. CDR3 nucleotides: TGTGCTAGTGGTTCTAGCCCTACCTACGAGCAGTACTTC. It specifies CASGSSPTYEQYF.

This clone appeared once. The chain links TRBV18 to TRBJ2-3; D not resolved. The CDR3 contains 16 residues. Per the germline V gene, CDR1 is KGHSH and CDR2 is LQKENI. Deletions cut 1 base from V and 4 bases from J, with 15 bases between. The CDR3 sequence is CASSPRRSSGPDTQYF. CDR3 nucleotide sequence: TGTGCCAGCTCACCACGCAGGTCTAGTGGTCCAGATACGCAGTATTTT.

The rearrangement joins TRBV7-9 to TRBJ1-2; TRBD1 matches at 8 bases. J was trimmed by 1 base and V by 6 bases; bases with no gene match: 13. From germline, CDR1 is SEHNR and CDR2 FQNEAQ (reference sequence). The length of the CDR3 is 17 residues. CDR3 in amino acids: CASSPKTGQGRNYGYTF. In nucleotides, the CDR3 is TGTGCCAGCAGTCCGAAAACCGGACAGGGTCGTAACTATGGCTACACCTTC. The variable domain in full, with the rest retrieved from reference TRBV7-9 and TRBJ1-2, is DTGVSQNPRHKITKRGQNVTFRCDPISEHNRLYWYRQTLGQGPEFLTYFQNEAQLEKSRLLSDRFSAERPKGSFSTLEIQRTEQGDSAMYLCASSPKTGQGRNYGYTFGSGTRLTVV.

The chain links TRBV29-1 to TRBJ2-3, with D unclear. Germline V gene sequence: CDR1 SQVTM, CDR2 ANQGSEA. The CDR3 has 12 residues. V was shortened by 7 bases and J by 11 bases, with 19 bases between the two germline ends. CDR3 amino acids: CSADHSVIGQYF. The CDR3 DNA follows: TGCAGCGCCGACCACTCAGTAATCGGGCAGTATTTT.

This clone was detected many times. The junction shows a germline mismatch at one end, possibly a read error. CDR3 DNA: TGTGCTAGCAGCCACTGGACAGCCAAAAACATTCAGTACTTC. Encoded protein: CASSHWTAKNIQYF. The V call is TRBV7-7, the J call TRBJ2-4; D remains unclear. The CDR3 spans 14 residues. Germline assignment: CDR1 SSHAT and CDR2 FNYEAQ (reference sequence).

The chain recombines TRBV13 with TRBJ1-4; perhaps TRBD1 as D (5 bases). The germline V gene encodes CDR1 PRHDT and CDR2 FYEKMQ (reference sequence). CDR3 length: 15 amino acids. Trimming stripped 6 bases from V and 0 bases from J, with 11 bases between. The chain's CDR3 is CASRALTATNEKLFF. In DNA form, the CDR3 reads TGTGCCAGCAGGGCACTGACAGCAACTAATGAAAAACTGTTTTTT.

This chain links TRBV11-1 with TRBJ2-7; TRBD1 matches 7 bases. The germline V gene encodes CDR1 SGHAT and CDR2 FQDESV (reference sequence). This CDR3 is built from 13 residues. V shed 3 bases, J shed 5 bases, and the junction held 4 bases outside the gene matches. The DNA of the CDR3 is TGTGCCAGCAGCTTGCAGGGGGTCGACGAGCAGTACTTC. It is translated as CASSLQGVDEQYF.

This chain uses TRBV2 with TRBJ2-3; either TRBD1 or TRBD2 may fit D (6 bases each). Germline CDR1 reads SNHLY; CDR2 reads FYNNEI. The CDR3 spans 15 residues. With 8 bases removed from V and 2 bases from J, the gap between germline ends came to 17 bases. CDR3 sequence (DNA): TGTGCCAGCGATCGGAGGGGGGCGCACACAGATACGCAGTATTTT. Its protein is CASDRRGAHTDTQYF.

The CDR3 sequence: CASSLYRETQYF. CDR3 nucleotides: TGTGCCAGCAGCTTATATCGGGAGACCCAGTACTTC. The chain is built from TRBV7-2 and TRBJ2-5; no clear D gene. The CDR3 covers 12 residues. In germline, CDR1 is SGHTA, CDR2 FQGNSA. V was clipped by 2 bases and J by 5 bases, with 6 bases between them.

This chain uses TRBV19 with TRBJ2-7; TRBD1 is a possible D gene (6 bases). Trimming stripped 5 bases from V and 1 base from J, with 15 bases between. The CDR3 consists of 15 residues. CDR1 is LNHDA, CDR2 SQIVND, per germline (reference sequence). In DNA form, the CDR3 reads TGTGCCAGTAGTGCCAACAGGGAAGCGTCCTACGAGCAGTACTTC. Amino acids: CASSANREASYEQYF.

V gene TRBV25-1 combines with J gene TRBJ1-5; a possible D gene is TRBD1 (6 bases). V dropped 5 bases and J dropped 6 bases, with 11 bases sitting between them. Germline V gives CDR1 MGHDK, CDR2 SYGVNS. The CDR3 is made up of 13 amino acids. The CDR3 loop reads CASSPLGGQPQHF. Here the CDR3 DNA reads TGTGCCAGCAGTCCCCTAGGGGGTCAGCCCCAGCATTTT.

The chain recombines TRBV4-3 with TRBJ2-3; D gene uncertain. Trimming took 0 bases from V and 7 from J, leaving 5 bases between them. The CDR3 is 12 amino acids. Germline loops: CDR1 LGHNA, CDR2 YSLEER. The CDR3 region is CASSQDKHTQYF. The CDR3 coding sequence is TGCGCCAGCAGCCAAGATAAGCATACGCAGTATTTT.

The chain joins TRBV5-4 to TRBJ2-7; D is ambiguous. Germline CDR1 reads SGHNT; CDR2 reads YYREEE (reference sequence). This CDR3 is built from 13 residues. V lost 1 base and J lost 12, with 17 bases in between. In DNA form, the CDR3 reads TGTGCCAGCAGCTTGTCCGGGTCCACCTCAGCGTACTTC. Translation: CASSLSGSTSAYF.

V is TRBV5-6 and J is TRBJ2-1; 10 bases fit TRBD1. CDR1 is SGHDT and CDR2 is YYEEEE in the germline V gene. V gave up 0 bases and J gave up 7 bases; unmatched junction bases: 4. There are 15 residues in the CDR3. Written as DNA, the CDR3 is TGTGCCAGCAGCTTGGTCCCGGGACAGGGGAATGAGCAGTTCTTC. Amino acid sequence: CASSLVPGQGNEQFF.

CDR3 amino acids: CSVEDSPGEEQYF. The CDR3 DNA is TGCAGCGTTGAAGACAGTCCGGGGGAAGAGCAGTACTTC. The chain combines TRBV29-1 with TRBJ2-7; TRBD2 might be the D (6 bases). CDR3 length equals 13 residues. V lost 0 bases, J lost 7 bases, and 13 bases lay in between. Germline V lookup: CDR1 SQVTM, CDR2 ANQGSEA.

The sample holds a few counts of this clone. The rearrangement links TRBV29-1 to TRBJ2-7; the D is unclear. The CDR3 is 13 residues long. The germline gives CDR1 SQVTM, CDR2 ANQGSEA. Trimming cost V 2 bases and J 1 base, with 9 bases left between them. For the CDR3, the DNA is TGCAGCGTTGAACCAGTCCTGTCCTACGAGCAGTACTTC. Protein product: CSVEPVLSYEQYF.